This T cell receptor (beta chain) was recovered during a study of blood T cell repertoires in COVID-19 (dated by TCRdb to the early 2020s). With regard to the full study: Samples covering the acute and convalescent phases of COVID-19 were provided by collaborators in the United States, Italy and Spain. The material from the prospective study consisted of cDNA or gDNA derived from T cells, B-cell-depleted T cells, or PBMCs. Deeply sampled blood TCRbeta repertoires from subjects exposed to, actively infected with, or recovered from COVID-19 were included in the dataset. A freely available public database, intended as a resource for researchers studying the immune response to SARS-CoV-2, is where the repertoires were released. The samples were drawn from two sources: the first 160 participants of the ongoing ImmuneRACE study, and some 1,300 subjects contributed by 6 global collaborators. A de-identified subject ID, COVID-19 status, age in years and sex were almost always included in the sample metadata. HLA class I and class II types, where available, came from metadata supplied by the sample provider rather than from assay-based typing. General study outcomes and caveats: Clinical and demographic metadata were provided uncurated, with the amount varying by source and participant.

The immunoSEQ Assay, a bias-controlled multiplex PCR, was used to amplify TCRbeta CDR3 regions from genomic DNA. The authors' pipeline ran thus. The number of nucleated cells in each sample was estimated by amplification of reference gene primers within the assay. Sequence reads were collapsed and filtered to measure the absolute abundance of every unique TCRbeta CDR3 rearrangement. For each sample, productive Simpson clonality was calculated by taking the square root of Simpson's diversity index across productive rearrangements. TCRdb re-hosts the immuneACCESS table, in-frame sequences only. Its copies lack some clones; in the studies checked, an unresolved V gene accounts for under half of them, and the cause for the rest is not known. V and J calls plus clone size are reproduced from that table; the DNA served to infer D and trimming. The sample has 250,000 to 350,000 clones on record, about 93% of them singletons. Of the sample, 1.1% is held by the ten largest clones.

This clone showed up just once. What this receptor recognizes is not known. Per-base quality was not reported, and no clone a single base away is much larger than it. Participants in the prospective study were aged roughly 18 to 100 years, lived in 20 to 30 United States geographic areas, and enrolled through a virtual design. Cohort assignment in the prospective study relied on participant-reported clinical history from a screening survey and a study questionnaire. Recovered participants in ImmuneRACE Cohort 3 were defined by two consecutive negative NP/OP PCR tests, clearance by a healthcare professional, or resolution of symptoms. Mobile phlebotomists in the prospective study collected whole blood, serum and a nasopharyngeal or oropharyngeal swab from every participant. Participants in the prospective study had the option to provide additional blood draws and questionnaires over a roughly 2-month period. Prospective study blood samples were shipped either frozen or at room temperature before DNA extraction.

Taken from the germline V gene, the CDR1 and CDR2 loops are MDHEN and SYDVKM. Measured from the cysteine to the phenylalanine, the CDR3 is 16 residues long. Only CDR3 DNA is held: 48 bases, read in frame from base 1. Here V drops 6 bases and J drops 2 bases, and the junction holds 10 bases not matched to any gene. Sequenced material: PBMCs or T cells enriched from blood (not recorded which). The rearranged chain carries TRBV28 and TRBJ1-5; 7 bases in between match TRBD1. The clonotype comes from a woman in her thirties who had recovered from COVID-19. The CDR3: CASRSLSGTGNQPQHF. In nucleotides, the sequence is TGTGCCAGCAGGTCCTTATCCGGGACAGGCAATCAGCCCCAGCATTTT.